Below are 29 T cell receptor beta chains sequenced from a single sample in a study of shared clonotypes between healthy human individuals. TCRdb's table, derived via immunoSEQ multiplex PCR, lists solely in-frame clones and lacks some. The sample records 2 million to 2.5 million clones, 85% to 95% being singletons. Sequencing was performed on naive CD4+ T cells from PBMCs. Described subset: CD45RA+ positively selected. These receptors originate from a young man in good health. Some clones in this sample may be carry-over from other donors' samples.

This chain connects TRBV2 to TRBJ2-1; tentatively, D is TRBD1 (5 bases). Germline V CDR1 and CDR2: SNHLY, FYNNEI. Trimming left V 7 bases short and J 0 bases short, with 10 bases between. The CDR3 extends over 14 amino acids. The CDR3 DNA is TGTGCCAGCATAGCAGGGTTCTCCTACAATGAGCAGTTCTTC. It specifies CASIAGFSYNEQFF. The full variable domain, in which reference TRBV2 and TRBJ2-1 provide the parts outside the CDR3, is EPEVTQTPSHQVTQMGQEVILRCVPISNHLYFYWYRQILGQKVEFLVSFYNNEISEKSEIFDDQFSVERPDGSNFTLKIRSTKLEDSAMYFCASIAGFSYNEQFFGPGTRLTVL.

This clone occurred once. Other DNA sequences within the sample encode an identical CDR3. This chain links TRBV28 with TRBJ2-1; D possibly corresponds to TRBD2 (5 bases). The germline gives CDR1 MDHEN, CDR2 SYDVKM. V was trimmed by 1 base and J by 6 bases, leaving 10 bases between them. The CDR3 covers 14 residues. As DNA, the CDR3 is TGTGCCAGCAGTTTATTGGGCCGGGGCAATGAGCAGTTCTTC. As protein: CASSLLGRGNEQFF.

The CDR3 is CASSSGASGRADTQYF. As DNA, the CDR3 is TGTGCCAGCAGTTCGGGGGCTAGCGGGAGGGCCGATACGCAGTATTTT. The V call is TRBV27, the J call TRBJ2-3; 12 bases agree with TRBD2. CDR1 and CDR2 from the germline V gene are MNHEY and SMNVEV (reference sequence). V shed 4 bases and J 6 bases; nucleotides not matched to a gene: 8. The CDR3 has 16 residues.

This chain uses TRBV28 with TRBJ2-7; TRBD1 matches at 8 bases. Trimming at V came to 6 bases and at J to 0 bases, leaving 7 bases not matched to a gene. The germline V gene encodes CDR1 MDHEN and CDR2 SYDVKM. The length of the CDR3 is 15 residues. The CDR3 loop reads CASSVGQVGSYEQYF. As DNA, the CDR3 is TGTGCCAGCAGCGTGGGACAGGTGGGCTCCTACGAGCAGTACTTC.

The chain couples TRBV19 to TRBJ1-5; 11 bases are shared with TRBD1. Trimming took 4 bases from V and 0 from J; bases not matched to a gene: 20. The CDR3 runs to 22 residues. CDR1 and CDR2 (germline): LNHDA, SQIVND (reference sequence). The CDR3 nucleotides are TGTGCCAGTAGTAAGGGCCTGACGACCGGGACAGGGGGGCCTTATAGCAATCAGCCCCAGCATTTT. It yields the protein CASSKGLTTGTGGPYSNQPQHF.

This clone has a single count. The chain recombines TRBV5-1 with TRBJ2-7; TRBD1 matches at 7 bases. Trimming removed 3 bases from V and 3 bases from J; junction bases left unmatched: 6. The CDR3 runs to 14 residues. Germline V lookup: CDR1 SGHRS, CDR2 YFSETQ. The CDR3 nucleotides are TGCGCCAGCAGCTCGACAGGGAGTGGCTACGAGCAGTACTTC. Its translation: CASSSTGSGYEQYF.

CDR3 sequence (DNA): TGTGCCAGCAGTACCTCTTCCACAGGGGCGAGTGGCTACACCTTC. Translating gives CASSTSSTGASGYTF. The chain links TRBV28 to TRBJ1-2; TRBD1 aligns across 7 bases. V shed 5 bases, J shed 7 bases, and the junction held 13 bases outside the gene matches. The CDR3 is 15 residues long. In germline, CDR1 is MDHEN, CDR2 SYDVKM.

The chain carries TRBV28 and TRBJ2-7, with D tentatively TRBD2 (8 bases). The CDR3 runs 21 residues. The germline V gene has CDR1 MDHEN and CDR2 SYDVKM. V lost 5 bases, J lost 0 bases, and 32 bases lay in between. The CDR3 reads CASSPPGGLVLSHRSSYEQYF. The CDR3 DNA reads TGTGCCAGCAGTCCCCCAGGGGGACTAGTATTGTCCCACCGCAGCTCCTACGAGCAGTACTTC.

The V gene is TRBV10-2, the J gene TRBJ1-3; D is undetermined. Germline V gene data show CDR1 as WSHSY and CDR2 as SAAADI. V lost 6 bases, J lost 0 bases, and 9 bases lay in between. The CDR3 extends over 14 amino acids. CDR3 DNA sequence: TGCGCCAGCAGCCGACGGCTCTCTGGAAACACCATATATTTT. Protein: CASSRRLSGNTIYF.

In nucleotides, the CDR3 is TGTGCCAGCAGTGGTGACAGGAGAGGCTACACCTTC. Protein sequence: CASSGDRRGYTF. The chain combines TRBV27 with TRBJ1-2; a possible D gene is TRBD1 (6 bases). The CDR3 sequence is 12 residues long. The germline CDR1 and CDR2 sequences are MNHEY and SMNVEV (reference sequence). Trimming took off 5 bases at V and 8 bases at J, with 12 bases between the two ends.

V and J are TRBV6-6 and TRBJ1-2; 7 bases are a match to TRBD1. The CDR3 is 13 amino acids. The germline CDR1 and CDR2 sequences are MNHNY and SVGAGI (reference sequence). Trimming at V came to 4 bases and at J to 4 bases, leaving 3 bases not matched to a gene. CDR3 residues: CASSLRQGYGYTF. The CDR3 coding sequence is TGTGCCAGCAGTTTAAGACAGGGCTATGGCTACACCTTC.

This clone was found once. The CDR3 DNA follows: TGTGCCAGCACCCCGGCTAACTCTGGGGCCAACGTCCTGACTTTC. Amino acids: CASTPANSGANVLTF. The V and J genes are TRBV28 and TRBJ2-6; D gene ambiguous. V was shortened by 7 bases and J by 0 bases, with 10 bases between the two germline ends. The CDR3 contains 15 residues. Germline CDR1 is MDHEN and CDR2 is SYDVKM.

Worth noting for this clone: A much larger clone is a single base away; this may be a read error. The same CDR3 also results from other DNA sequences found in this sample. The gene calls are TRBV28 and TRBJ2-5; D gene uncertain. The V and J ends lost 2 bases and 4 bases respectively, with 2 bases between them. The germline V gene has CDR1 MDHEN and CDR2 SYDVKM. This CDR3 spans 11 amino acids. CDR3 loop: CASSLVETQYF. The CDR3 bases are TGTGCCAGCAGTTTAGTAGAGACCCAGTACTTC.

In the case of this clone: The identical CDR3 is also encoded by other nucleotide sequences in the sample. J is TRBJ2-7 and V is TRBV7-2; D possibly corresponds to TRBD2 (5 bases). Trimming cost V 3 bases and J 3 bases, with 9 bases left between them. Germline loops: CDR1 SGHTA, CDR2 FQGNSA. The CDR3 runs 13 residues. The CDR3 loop reads CASSFRTGYEQYF. DNA of the CDR3: TGTGCCAGCAGCTTCAGGACTGGCTACGAGCAGTACTTC.

The CDR3 DNA sequence: TGTGCCAGCAGCGCGAAACTAGCGGCCGTCTACAATGAGCAGTTCTTC. This codes for CASSAKLAAVYNEQFF. V gene TRBV5-6 combines with J gene TRBJ2-1, with 8 bases fitting TRBD2. This CDR3 has 16 residues. The V gene's germline CDR1 is SGHDT and CDR2 YYEEEE. V trimming: 4 bases; J trimming: 3 bases; junction bases outside the gene matches: 9.

This chain uses TRBV28 with TRBJ1-5; TRBD1 agrees at 11 bases. Germline assignment: CDR1 MDHEN and CDR2 SYDVKM. Unmatched junction bases numbered 16, after V lost 8 bases and J lost 1 base. The CDR3 is 19 residues long. CDR3 protein: CASQSGTGGIGGSNQPQHF. Written as DNA, the CDR3 is TGTGCCAGCCAATCCGGGACAGGGGGAATAGGGGGGAGCAATCAGCCCCAGCATTTT.

The chain employs TRBV5-4 and TRBJ2-2; D may be TRBD2 (5 bases). The V end was cut by 0 bases, the J end by 0 bases, with 12 bases between. Germline values: CDR1 SGHNT, CDR2 YYREEE (reference sequence). The CDR3 spans 17 residues. The CDR3 protein is CASSLGGKPANTGELFF. The CDR3 DNA sequence: TGTGCCAGCAGCTTGGGAGGGAAGCCAGCGAACACCGGGGAGCTGTTTTTT.

The chain recombines TRBV7-3 with TRBJ2-5; TRBD2 matches at 15 bases. This CDR3 spans 18 amino acids. V shed 2 bases, J shed 3 bases, and the junction held 7 bases outside the gene matches. Germline V lookup: CDR1 SGHTA, CDR2 FQGTGA. CDR3: CASSLFPGTSGRKETQYF. The CDR3 DNA reads TGTGCCAGCAGCTTATTCCCAGGGACTAGCGGGAGGAAAGAGACCCAGTACTTC. Full variable domain (rest looked up from reference TRBV7-3 and TRBJ2-5): GAGVSQTPSNKVTEKGKYVELRCDPISGHTALYWYRQSLGQGPEFLIYFQGTGAADDSGLPNDRFFAVRPEGSVSTLKIQRTERGDSAVYLCASSLFPGTSGRKETQYFGPGTRLLVL.

The chain combines TRBV9 with TRBJ2-1; TRBD2 agrees at 9 bases. The germline V gene encodes CDR1 SGDLS and CDR2 YYNGEE. V trimming: 1 base; J trimming: 3 bases; junction bases outside the gene matches: 2. The length of the CDR3 is 15 residues. The DNA for the CDR3 is TGTGCCAGCAGCGTATTTAGCGGGAGCTACAATGAGCAGTTCTTC. Translating it yields CASSVFSGSYNEQFF.

The rearrangement links TRBV6-1 to TRBJ1-1; 7 nucleotides agree with TRBD1. Germline CDR1 is MNHNS and CDR2 is SASEGT. J lost 0 bases, V lost 5 bases, and 6 bases had no gene match. This CDR3 comprises 15 residues. CDR3 bases: TGTGCCAGCAGTCGCACAGGGGCCATGAACACTGAAGCTTTCTTT. Protein: CASSRTGAMNTEAFF.

The rearrangement links TRBV5-1 to TRBJ2-5, with 8 positions matching TRBD1. This CDR3 has 16 amino acids. After removal of 0 bases from V and 3 bases from J, the junction contained 7 bases not matched to a gene. Germline values: CDR1 SGHRS, CDR2 YFSETQ. CDR3 sequence: CASSLDGRGLEETQYF. The CDR3 DNA is TGCGCCAGCAGCTTGGACGGCAGGGGGCTAGAAGAGACCCAGTACTTC.

The V and J genes are TRBV7-9 and TRBJ2-2; a weak D match, TRBD1 (5 bases). V was shortened by 6 bases and J by 3 bases, with 14 bases between the two germline ends. CDR1 and CDR2 from the germline V gene are SEHNR and FQNEAQ (reference sequence). The CDR3 sequence is 15 residues long. CDR3 residues: CASRPDSEYTGELFF. As DNA, the CDR3 is TGTGCCAGCAGACCAGACAGCGAGTACACCGGGGAGCTGTTTTTT.

The V gene is TRBV29-1, the J gene TRBJ1-2; TRBD1 is a possible D gene (6 bases). This CDR3 is 13 amino acids long. CDR1 and CDR2 from the germline V gene are SQVTM and ANQGSEA. V dropped 7 bases and J dropped 5 bases, with 17 bases sitting between them. CDR3 nucleotides: TGCAGCGCCGGGGGCGGAGAGGATTATGGCTACACCTTC. This codes for CSAGGGEDYGYTF.

The chain joins TRBV27 to TRBJ2-2, with a weak D call TRBD2 (5 bases). Germline V gives CDR1 MNHEY, CDR2 SMNVEV (reference sequence). Trimming removed 6 bases from V and 5 bases from J, with 13 bases in between. There are 14 residues in the CDR3. The DNA for the CDR3 is TGTGCCAGCAGATTACCTGGAGGAACCGGGGAGCTGTTTTTT. It encodes CASRLPGGTGELFF.

The chain employs TRBV28 and TRBJ2-7; no clear D gene. V shed 4 bases and J shed 2 bases, with 9 bases lying between them. This CDR3 region has 13 residues. Germline assignment: CDR1 MDHEN and CDR2 SYDVKM. CDR3 in amino acids: CASSSGRPYEQYF. The DNA of the CDR3 is TGTGCCAGCAGTTCGGGCCGCCCCTACGAGCAGTACTTC.

The chain recombines TRBV6-6 with TRBJ2-1; TRBD2 agrees at 12 bases. CDR1 MNHNY and CDR2 SVGAGI come from the germline V gene (reference sequence). V shed 0 bases and J 10 bases; nucleotides not matched to a gene: 4. CDR3 length: 15 residues. The CDR3 is CASSYSGLAGPEQFF. For the CDR3, the DNA is TGTGCCAGCAGTTACTCCGGACTAGCGGGGCCCGAGCAGTTCTTC.

The chain is built from TRBV19 and TRBJ2-3; 8 nucleotides align to TRBD1. Germline V gene sequence: CDR1 LNHDA, CDR2 SQIVND (reference sequence). This CDR3 contains 15 residues. Losses at the gene ends were 7 bases for V and 3 bases for J; bases not matched to a gene: 9. The CDR3 nucleotides are TGTGCCAGTATCGGGAGCACAGGGGGAACAGATACGCAGTATTTT. It encodes CASIGSTGGTDTQYF.

CDR3 nucleotides: TGTGCCAGCAGTTTATCAGGACAGGGGTCCTACAATGAGCAGTTCTTC. Protein sequence: CASSLSGQGSYNEQFF. The chain joins TRBV28 to TRBJ2-1, with 9 nucleotides matching TRBD1. V lost 1 base and J lost 1; bases outside the gene matches: 2. The CDR3 is 16 residues long. The germline CDR1 and CDR2 sequences are MDHEN and SYDVKM.

The J gene is TRBJ2-7, the V gene TRBV4-1; the D is unclear. The CDR3 runs to 12 residues. Germline V lookup: CDR1 MGHRA, CDR2 YSYEKL. Trimming took off 4 bases at V and 6 bases at J, with 10 bases between the two ends. CDR3 loop: CASSRVHGEQYF. CDR3 nucleotides: TGCGCCAGCAGCCGAGTACACGGCGAGCAGTACTTC.